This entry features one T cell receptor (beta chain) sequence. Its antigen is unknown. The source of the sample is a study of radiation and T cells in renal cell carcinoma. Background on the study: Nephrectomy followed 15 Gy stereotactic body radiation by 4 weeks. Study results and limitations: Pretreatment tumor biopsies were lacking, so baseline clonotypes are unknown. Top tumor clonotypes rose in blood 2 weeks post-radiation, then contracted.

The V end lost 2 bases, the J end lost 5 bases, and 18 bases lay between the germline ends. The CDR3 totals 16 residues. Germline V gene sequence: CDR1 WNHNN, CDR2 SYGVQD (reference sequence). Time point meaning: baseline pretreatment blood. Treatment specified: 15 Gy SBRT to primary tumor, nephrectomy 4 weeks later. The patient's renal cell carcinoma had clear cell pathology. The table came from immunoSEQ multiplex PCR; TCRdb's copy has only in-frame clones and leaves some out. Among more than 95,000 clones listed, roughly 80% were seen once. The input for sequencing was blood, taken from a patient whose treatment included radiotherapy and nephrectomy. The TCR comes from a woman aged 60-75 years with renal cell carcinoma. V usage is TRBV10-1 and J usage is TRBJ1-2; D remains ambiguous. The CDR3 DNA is TGCGCCAGCAGTGAGGGGCCGGACCCCACAGTTTATGGCTACACCTTC. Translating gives CASSEGPDPTVYGYTF.